This T cell receptor (beta chain) was identified in a study of immune evolution from preneoplasia to lung adenocarcinoma. Trimming cost V 4 bases and J 1 base, with 14 bases left between them. The CDR3 runs 16 residues. The germline CDR1 and CDR2 sequences are MNHEY and SVGAGI. Sequenced by immunoSEQ multiplex PCR; TCRdb stores in-frame clones only, minus some. The table shows roughly 3,200 clones, with 83% occurring only once. Whole-study results and caveats: Top clone share appeared to fall from AAH through AIS, MIA, adenocarcinoma. Normal lung had highest clonality; later lesions appeared denser, more diverse.

As for this clone: Its target is not known.

This chain uses TRBV6-5 with TRBJ1-3; tentative D call: TRBD1 (5 bases). The sample consisted of FFPE adjacent normal lung tissue. The sequence derives from a person aged 65-85 years with lung adenocarcinoma. The CDR3 here is CASSLSPQGSGNTIYF. The CDR3 bases are TGTGCCAGCAGTTTGAGCCCCCAGGGATCTGGAAACACCATATATTTT.